Presented here are 9 T cell receptor beta chains from one specimen sequenced in a study of PD-1 blockade in classical Hodgkin lymphoma. Libraries were prepared by immunoSEQ multiplex PCR; TCRdb keeps only in-frame clonotypes and omits some of them. The table records tens of thousands of clones, roughly nine tenths of them present only once. In every patient, relapse followed autologous stem cell transplantation, while exposure to brentuximab vedotin differed. This specimen consisted of peripheral blood mononuclear cells (PBMCs), obtained at baseline. The receptors stem from a human donor with classical Hodgkin lymphoma.

This clone was observed a handful of times. The genes are TRBV20-1 and TRBJ1-1; 8 bases agree with TRBD1. CDR1 is DFQATT, CDR2 SNEGSKA, per germline (reference sequence). The CDR3 sequence is 11 residues long. CDR3 nucleotides: TGCAGAATACAGGGGGGCACTGAAGCTTTCTTT. This gives the protein CRIQGGTEAFF.

This chain links TRBV7-2 with TRBJ1-6; 8 bases align to TRBD1. The CDR3 has 18 residues. V was clipped by 1 base and J by 10 bases; unmatched bases: 15. Germline V gene data show CDR1 as SGHTA and CDR2 as FQGNSA. This chain's CDR3 is CASSLELVGTGSSSPLHF. The CDR3 DNA sequence: TGTGCCAGCAGCTTAGAGTTAGTCGGGACAGGAAGCAGCTCACCCCTCCACTTT.

This rearrangement joins TRBV11-2 to TRBJ1-1, with 7 bases aligning to TRBD1. Per the germline V gene, CDR1 is SGHAT and CDR2 is FQNNGV. V shed 1 base and J 11 bases; nucleotides not matched to a gene: 10. This CDR3 region has 14 residues. The CDR3 loop reads CASSLGNRGSRAFF. CDR3 DNA: TGTGCCAGCAGCTTAGGGAACAGGGGATCTAGGGCTTTCTTT.

In this sample, this clone turned up once. The V call is TRBV7-9, the J call TRBJ1-3; no reliable D call. CDR1 and CDR2 from the germline V gene are SEHNR and FQNEAQ (reference sequence). The CDR3 totals 14 residues. V lost 8 bases and J lost 0, with 11 bases in between. The CDR3 loop reads CASDTGLSGNTIYF. The CDR3 DNA sequence: TGTGCCAGCGACACCGGGCTCTCTGGAAACACCATATATTTT.

The J gene is TRBJ1-3, the V gene TRBV5-1; D gene uncertain. The CDR3 has 15 amino acids. V was shortened by 3 bases and J by 0 bases, with 10 bases between the two germline ends. Germline CDR1 reads SGHRS; CDR2 reads YFSETQ. CDR3 residues: CASSSASRSGNTIYF. CDR3 in DNA: TGCGCCAGCAGCTCGGCTAGCCGCTCTGGAAACACCATATATTTT.

The V gene is TRBV11-2, the J gene TRBJ2-1; the D gene is possibly TRBD1 (6 bases). The V end was cut by 1 base, the J end by 5 bases, with 9 bases between. The CDR3 is 14 amino acids. Germline CDR1 SGHAT, CDR2 FQNNGV. The CDR3 DNA reads as TGTGCCAGCAGCTTAGCGGACAGAGACAATGAGCAGTTCTTC. This codes for CASSLADRDNEQFF.

The V and J genes are TRBV5-1 and TRBJ2-2, with 10 bases identical to TRBD1. The germline V gene encodes CDR1 SGHRS and CDR2 YFSETQ. This CDR3 contains 16 residues. The J segment lost 2 bases and the V segment lost 4 bases, leaving 5 bases of the junction unmatched. The DNA of the CDR3 is TGCGCCAGCAGCACGGGGACAGGGGATAACACCGGGGAGCTGTTTTTT. This encodes CASSTGTGDNTGELFF.

The rearrangement links TRBV27 to TRBJ2-7; D is ambiguous. V shed 5 bases and J shed 1 base, with 12 bases lying between them. The CDR3 has 14 residues. Germline CDR1 and CDR2: MNHEY and SMNVEV (reference sequence). CDR3 loop: CASSPLDGSYEQYF. The DNA of the CDR3 is TGTGCCAGCAGTCCATTGGACGGATCCTACGAGCAGTACTTC.

J is TRBJ1-5 and V is TRBV18; D gene uncertain. The CDR3 covers 14 residues. Germline V CDR1 and CDR2: KGHSH, LQKENI. The V end lost 3 bases, the J end lost 5 bases, and 11 bases lay between the germline ends. The CDR3 here is CASSPGTGDQPQHF. CDR3 in DNA: TGTGCCAGCTCACCGGGAACCGGCGATCAGCCCCAGCATTTT.